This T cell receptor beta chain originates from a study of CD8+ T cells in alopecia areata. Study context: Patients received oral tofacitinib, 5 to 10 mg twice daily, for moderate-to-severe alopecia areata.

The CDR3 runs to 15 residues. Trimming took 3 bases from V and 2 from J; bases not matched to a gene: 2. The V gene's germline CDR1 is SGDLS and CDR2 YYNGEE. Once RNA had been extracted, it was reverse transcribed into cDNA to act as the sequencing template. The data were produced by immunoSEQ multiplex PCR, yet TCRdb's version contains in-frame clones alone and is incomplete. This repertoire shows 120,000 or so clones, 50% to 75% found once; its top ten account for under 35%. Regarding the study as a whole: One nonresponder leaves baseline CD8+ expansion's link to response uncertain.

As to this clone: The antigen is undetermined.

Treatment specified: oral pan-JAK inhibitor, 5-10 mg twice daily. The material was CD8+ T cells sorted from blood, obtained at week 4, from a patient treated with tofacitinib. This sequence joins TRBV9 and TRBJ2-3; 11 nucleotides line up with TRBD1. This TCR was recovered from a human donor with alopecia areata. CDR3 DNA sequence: TGTGCCAGCAGCGGGACAGGGGGCTTCACAGATACGCAGTATTTT. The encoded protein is CASSGTGGFTDTQYF. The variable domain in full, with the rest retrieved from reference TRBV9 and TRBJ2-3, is DSGVTQTPKHLITATGQRVTLRCSPRSGDLSVYWYQQSLDQGLQFLIQYYNGEERAKGNILERFSAQQFPDLHSELNLSSLELGDSALYFCASSGTGGFTDTQYFGPGTRLTVL.